Listed here are 2 T cell receptor beta chains from one sample, sequenced in a study of blood T cell repertoires in COVID-19. Profiled with immunoSEQ multiplex PCR; TCRdb holds only in-frame clones, not every one. In the table there are 350,000 to 450,000 clones, 70% to 90% of which are singletons. Sequenced input: peripheral blood. These receptors came from a woman between 40 and 50 years old with COVID-19, enrolled during active disease.

This chain uses TRBV7-2 with TRBJ1-1; 9 bases map to TRBD1. The CDR3 runs 15 residues. Germline V gene sequence: CDR1 SGHTA, CDR2 FQGNSA. With V trimmed by 2 bases and J by 7 bases, 8 bases remained unmatched. CDR3 coding DNA: TGTGCCAGCAGCTTAAAGGACAGGGGACTGTTTGAAGCTTTCTTT. Translation gives CASSLKDRGLFEAFF.

The table lists this clone with a count of one. The genes are TRBV29-1 and TRBJ2-5; 7 bases line up with TRBD1. The CDR3 is 11 amino acids. CDR1 and CDR2 from the germline V gene are SQVTM and ANQGSEA. V lost 3 bases and J lost 12; bases outside the gene matches: 7. The DNA of the CDR3 is TGCAGCGTTGAGACCCGGGACAGAGAGTACTTC. Its translation: CSVETRDREYF. Combining the CDR3 with reference TRBV29-1 and TRBJ2-5 gives the whole variable domain SAVISQKPSRDICQRGTSLTIQCQVDSQVTMMFWYRQQPGQSLTLIATANQGSEATYESGFVIDKFPISRPNLTFSTLTVSNMSPEDSSIYLCSVETRDREYFGPGTRLLVL.